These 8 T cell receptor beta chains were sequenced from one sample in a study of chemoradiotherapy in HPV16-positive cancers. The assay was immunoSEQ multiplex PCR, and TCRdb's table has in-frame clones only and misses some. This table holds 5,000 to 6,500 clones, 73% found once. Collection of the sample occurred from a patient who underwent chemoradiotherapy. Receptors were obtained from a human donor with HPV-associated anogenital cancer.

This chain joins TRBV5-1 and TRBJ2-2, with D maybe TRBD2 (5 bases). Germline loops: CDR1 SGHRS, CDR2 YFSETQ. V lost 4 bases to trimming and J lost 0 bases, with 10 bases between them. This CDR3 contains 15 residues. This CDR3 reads CASSLRGSNTGELFF. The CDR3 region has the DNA TGCGCCAGCAGCCTGAGAGGGTCGAACACCGGGGAGCTGTTTTTT.

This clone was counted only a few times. The DNA of the CDR3 is TGTGCCAGTACGAGAGGGGGCCCTTCTAACTATGGCTACACCTTC. Translating it yields CASTRGGPSNYGYTF. The chain employs TRBV19 and TRBJ1-2; 7 positions match TRBD1. In germline, CDR1 is LNHDA, CDR2 SQIVND (reference sequence). V trimming: 7 bases; J trimming: 0 bases; junction bases outside the gene matches: 8. The CDR3 has 15 amino acids.

CDR3 nucleotides: TGTGCCAGCAGCCCACCGGGACAGTTTAATGAAAAACTGTTTTTT. Its translation: CASSPPGQFNEKLFF. The genes are TRBV7-9 and TRBJ1-4; 7 nucleotides align to TRBD1. This CDR3 has 15 residues. Germline values: CDR1 SEHNR, CDR2 FQNEAQ (reference sequence). V lost 5 bases to trimming and J lost 4 bases; unmatched junction nucleotides: 7.

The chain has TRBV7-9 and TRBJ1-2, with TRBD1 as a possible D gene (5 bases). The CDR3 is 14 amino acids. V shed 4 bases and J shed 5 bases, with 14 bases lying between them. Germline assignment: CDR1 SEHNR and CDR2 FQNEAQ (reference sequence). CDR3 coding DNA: TGTGCCAGCAGCTCGACAGCTTCAGAATATGGCTACACCTTC. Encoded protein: CASSSTASEYGYTF.

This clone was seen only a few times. The CDR3 is CASSFDSAGNTIYF. The CDR3 DNA is TGTGCCAGCAGCTTTGACAGCGCTGGAAACACCATATATTTT. The chain combines TRBV7-8 with TRBJ1-3, with D maybe TRBD1 (5 bases). Germline V gene data show CDR1 as SGHVS and CDR2 as FQNEAQ. V lost 3 bases to trimming and J lost 2 bases, with 8 bases between them. The CDR3 loop spans 14 amino acids.

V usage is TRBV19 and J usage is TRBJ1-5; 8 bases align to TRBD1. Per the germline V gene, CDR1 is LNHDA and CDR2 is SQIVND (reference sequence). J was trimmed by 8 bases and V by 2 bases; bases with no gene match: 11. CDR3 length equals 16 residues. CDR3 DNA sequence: TGTGCCAGTAGTATATCTGGACAGGGCGGGAGAGAGCCCCAGCATTTT. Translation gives CASSISGQGGREPQHF.

CDR3 region: CASSLGQGGTDYGYTF. CDR3 bases: TGTGCCAGCAGCCTAGGACAGGGAGGAACTGACTATGGCTACACCTTC. The J gene is TRBJ1-2, the V gene TRBV6-6; 8 nucleotides agree with TRBD1. Losses at the gene ends were 6 bases for V and 3 bases for J; bases not matched to a gene: 12. CDR1 and CDR2 from the germline V gene are MNHNY and SVGAGI (reference sequence). The CDR3 is 16 amino acids.

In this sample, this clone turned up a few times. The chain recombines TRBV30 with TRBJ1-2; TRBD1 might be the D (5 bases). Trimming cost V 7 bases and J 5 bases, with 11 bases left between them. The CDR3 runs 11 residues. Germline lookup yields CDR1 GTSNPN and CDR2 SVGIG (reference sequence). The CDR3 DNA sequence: TGTGCCTCTCCGGGACCGTATGGCTACACCTTC. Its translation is CASPGPYGYTF.